The sequence of this T cell receptor beta chain was determined in a study of STAT5B mutations in CD4+ large granular lymphocyte leukemia. The CDR3 is 15 residues long. Germline lookup yields CDR1 LNHDA and CDR2 SQIVND (reference sequence). J gave up 0 bases and V 5 bases, and 2 bases lay outside the gene matches. The protocol was immunoSEQ multiplex PCR, while the TCRdb copy is restricted to in-frame clones and leaves out a portion. The sample includes approximately 24,000 clones, 81% of them seen just once. V usage is TRBV19 and J usage is TRBJ2-1; the match to TRBD2 covers 9 bases. Input material: CD4+ T cells from blood buffy coats. The sequence was collected from a human donor in good health. For the CDR3, the DNA is TGTGCCAGTAGTCTTAGCGGGAGCTCCTACAATGAGCAGTTCTTC. It codes for CASSLSGSSYNEQFF.